This T cell receptor (beta chain) emerged from a study of blood T cell repertoires in COVID-19. The overall study: The origin of the acute and convalescent COVID-19 samples was the United States, Italy and Spain. Sources were T cells, B-cell-depleted T cells, or PBMCs; the material itself was cDNA or gDNA.

This CDR3 region has 13 residues. The germline V gene has CDR1 MDHEN and CDR2 SYDVKM. V was shortened by 8 bases and J by 4 bases, with 14 bases between the two germline ends. Profiled with immunoSEQ multiplex PCR; TCRdb holds only in-frame clones, not every one. Of roughly 120,000 clones listed, approximately 90% are singletons. V gene TRBV28 combines with J gene TRBJ2-5; D possibly corresponds to TRBD2 (5 bases). The receptor was isolated from a human donor with active COVID-19. The donor label of this sample is uncertain. Sequencing input: peripheral blood. CDR3 coding DNA: TGTGCCAGCCGCCTCGGGAATGGAGAGACCCAGTACTTC. This encodes CASRLGNGETQYF. Full variable domain (missing parts from reference TRBV28 and TRBJ2-5): DVKVTQSSRYLVKRTGEKVFLECVQDMDHENMFWYRQDPGLGLRLIYFSYDVKMKEKGDIPEGYSVSREKKERFSLILESASTNQTSMYLCASRLGNGETQYFGPGTRLLVL.